These T cell receptor beta chains were read from a single sample in a study of CD8 T cells in ankylosing spondylitis. TCRdb used MiXCR to reprocess the 5' RACE reads, holding one entry per CDR3 protein. The sample yields approximately 300,000 distinct CDR3 sequences, roughly 8% seen once. Specimen: blood, either unsorted or a sorted T cell fraction (not recorded which). The origin of the receptors is a male donor with ankylosing spondylitis. Each CDR3 is given with its conserved first and last residue. Fields, in order: V gene, clone size, D gene, J gene, CDR3 length, CDR3 DNA, CDR3 protein. The D gene is left open where the match is weak. Part of the rows lack a size; the others show once, few, many or a class for expanded clones.

V gene: TRBV11-2
clone size: many
D gene: .
J gene: TRBJ1-3
CDR3 length: 14
CDR3 DNA: TGTGCCAGCACCCACTCGGACTCTGGAAACACCATATATTTT
CDR3 protein: CASTHSDSGNTIYF

V gene: TRBV20-1
clone size: few
D gene: .
J gene: TRBJ2-1
CDR3 length: 12
CDR3 DNA: TGCAGTGTAGAACTAGGGCTCAATGAGCAGTTCTTC
CDR3 protein: CSVELGLNEQFF

V gene: TRBV5-6
clone size: few
D gene: .
J gene: TRBJ2-3
CDR3 length: 17
CDR3 DNA: TGTGCCAGCAGCTTGGTTGGCCCGCGCCAAAGCACAGATACGCAGTATTTT
CDR3 protein: CASSLVGPRQSTDTQYF

V gene: TRBV5-1
clone size: many
D gene: TRBD1
J gene: TRBJ2-7
CDR3 length: 15
CDR3 DNA: TGCGCCAGCAGCGCCCGGGACAGGCGTTCCTACGAGCAGTACTTC
CDR3 protein: CASSARDRRSYEQYF

V gene: TRBV15
clone size: many
D gene: .
J gene: TRBJ2-2
CDR3 length: 17
CDR3 DNA: TGTGCCACCAGCCAACCCCCGCGCCGGGGTTTATCCGGGGAGCTGTTTTTT
CDR3 protein: CATSQPPRRGLSGELFF

V gene: TRBV10-3
clone size: few
D gene: TRBD1
J gene: TRBJ2-6
CDR3 length: 17
CDR3 DNA: TGTGCCATCAGTGAGAAGGCAGGGGGCTTTGGGGCCAACGTCCTGACTTTC
CDR3 protein: CAISEKAGGFGANVLTF

V gene: TRBV11-2
clone size: many
D gene: TRBD2
J gene: TRBJ2-7
CDR3 length: 15
CDR3 DNA: TGTGCCAGCAGCTTTAGGCTAGCGGGTTCCTACGAGCAGTACTTC
CDR3 protein: CASSFRLAGSYEQYF

V gene: TRBV5-1
clone size: .
D gene: .
J gene: TRBJ2-6
CDR3 length: 16
CDR3 DNA: TGCGCCAGCAGCTTGGCCGGAGCCTCTGGGGCCAACGTCCTGACTTTC
CDR3 protein: CASSLAGASGANVLTF

V gene: TRBV7-2
clone size: .
D gene: .
J gene: TRBJ2-7
CDR3 length: 14
CDR3 DNA: TGTGCCAGCAGCTTGGGACCGGAGGACTACGAGCAGTACTTC
CDR3 protein: CASSLGPEDYEQYF

V gene: TRBV20-1
clone size: .
D gene: .
J gene: TRBJ2-7
CDR3 length: 11
CDR3 DNA: TGCAGTGCCCCCCAGTCCTACGAGCAGTACTTC
CDR3 protein: CSAPQSYEQYF

V gene: TRBV7-6
clone size: few
D gene: .
J gene: TRBJ2-2
CDR3 length: 13
CDR3 DNA: TGTGCCAGCAGCTTCACGGGGGCCGGGGAGCTGTTTTTT
CDR3 protein: CASSFTGAGELFF

V gene: TRBV25-1
clone size: many
D gene: TRBD1
J gene: TRBJ1-4
CDR3 length: 14
CDR3 DNA: TGTGCCAGCAGTCGGACAGGGAGTAATGAAAAACTGTTTTTT
CDR3 protein: CASSRTGSNEKLFF

V gene: TRBV5-1
clone size: .
D gene: .
J gene: TRBJ2-5
CDR3 length: 15
CDR3 DNA: TGCGCCAGCAGCCTGTTAGGGGGACAACAAGAGACCCAGTACTTC
CDR3 protein: CASSLLGGQQETQYF

V gene: TRBV9
clone size: few
D gene: .
J gene: TRBJ2-3
CDR3 length: 14
CDR3 DNA: TGTGCCAGCAGCGTAATTCCCAGCACAGATACGCAGTATTTT
CDR3 protein: CASSVIPSTDTQYF

V gene: TRBV7-2
clone size: few
D gene: .
J gene: TRBJ2-1
CDR3 length: 16
CDR3 DNA: TGTGCCAGCAGCTTAGCGGCCAGGAGCCCCTACAATGAGCAGTTCTTC
CDR3 protein: CASSLAARSPYNEQFF

V gene: TRBV29-1
clone size: many
D gene: .
J gene: TRBJ1-2
CDR3 length: 11
CDR3 DNA: TGCAGCGTTCTCCAGGGAGGCGGCTACACCTTC
CDR3 protein: CSVLQGGGYTF

V gene: TRBV3-1
clone size: .
D gene: .
J gene: TRBJ2-1
CDR3 length: 15
CDR3 DNA: TGTGCCAGCAGCCAACAGGGTGTAGGTCTCAATGAGCAGTTCTTC
CDR3 protein: CASSQQGVGLNEQFF

V gene: TRBV11-2
clone size: few
D gene: .
J gene: TRBJ1-2
CDR3 length: 14
CDR3 DNA: TGTGCCAGCAGCTCAACGACAGGAAACTATGGCTACACCTTC
CDR3 protein: CASSSTTGNYGYTF

V gene: TRBV28
clone size: few
D gene: TRBD1
J gene: TRBJ1-5
CDR3 length: 16
CDR3 DNA: TGTGCCAGCAGTTTACCCACAGGGGTGGGCAATCAGCCCCAGCATTTT
CDR3 protein: CASSLPTGVGNQPQHF

V gene: TRBV18
clone size: few
D gene: .
J gene: TRBJ2-7
CDR3 length: 15
CDR3 DNA: TGTGCCAGCTCACCACACGGATTCATTCCCTACGAGCAGTACTTC
CDR3 protein: CASSPHGFIPYEQYF

V gene: TRBV20-1
clone size: many
D gene: .
J gene: TRBJ1-2
CDR3 length: 14
CDR3 DNA: TGCAGTGTTAGTCCATTGTCCCCTAACTATGGCTACACCTTC
CDR3 protein: CSVSPLSPNYGYTF

V gene: TRBV4-3
clone size: .
D gene: TRBD2
J gene: TRBJ2-1
CDR3 length: 17
CDR3 DNA: TGCGCCAGCAGCCAAGATCGCGGCGGGAGTCGAGACAATGAGCAGTTCTTC
CDR3 protein: CASSQDRGGSRDNEQFF

V gene: TRBV20-1
clone size: few
D gene: .
J gene: TRBJ2-7
CDR3 length: 14
CDR3 DNA: TGCAGTGCTAGAGCGCCGGACCGCACCTACGAGCAGTACTTC
CDR3 protein: CSARAPDRTYEQYF

V gene: TRBV7-9
clone size: few
D gene: .
J gene: TRBJ2-7
CDR3 length: 14
CDR3 DNA: TGTGCCAGCAGCTTACCCGCTCCGGAGTCTCCCCAGTACTTC
CDR3 protein: CASSLPAPESPQYF

V gene: TRBV5-1
clone size: .
D gene: TRBD1
J gene: TRBJ1-3
CDR3 length: 16
CDR3 DNA: TGCGCCAGCAGCCCTGGGGACAGGGGACCTGGTGGCACCATATATTTT
CDR3 protein: CASSPGDRGPGGTIYF

V gene: TRBV20-1
clone size: .
D gene: TRBD2
J gene: TRBJ2-1
CDR3 length: 14
CDR3 DNA: TGCAGTGCCACCCCAGCGGGAGAGTTCTATGAGCAGTTCTTC
CDR3 protein: CSATPAGEFYEQFF

V gene: TRBV10-3
clone size: .
D gene: .
J gene: TRBJ2-7
CDR3 length: 14
CDR3 DNA: TGTGCCAGCCAGAGGGGCGGGCGCGCCTACGAGCAGTACTTC
CDR3 protein: CASQRGGRAYEQYF

V gene: TRBV5-1
clone size: .
D gene: TRBD2
J gene: TRBJ2-5
CDR3 length: 16
CDR3 DNA: TGCGCCAGCAGCAGCTTAGCGGGAGGGGATCAAGAGACCCAGTACTTC
CDR3 protein: CASSSLAGGDQETQYF